Shown below are 19 T cell receptor beta chains from a single sample sequenced in a study of cytomegalovirus exposure and HLA in healthy donors (dated by TCRdb to 2016 to 2017). The receptor library was made with the immunoSEQ multiplex PCR assay. A mixture of 60 forward primers for TCR Vbeta segments and 13 reverse primers for TCR Jbeta segments was used in the multiplex PCR. Held by TCRdb, this immuneACCESS table contains in-frame sequences only and omits some clones. Under half of the omission traces to an unresolved V gene where checked; the cause of the rest is unknown. Here the sample has approximately 150,000 clones; around 90% occur a single time. Of the sample, around 0.51% is held by the ten largest clones. The sample taken for sequencing was PBMCs. These receptors were taken from a woman in her 40s in good health and CMV-seronegative.

V is TRBV10-2 and J is TRBJ1-1, with 11 bases that match TRBD1. This CDR3 spans 17 amino acids. Germline V gene lookup returns CDR1 WSHSY and CDR2 SAAADI. Trimming took 7 bases from V and 5 from J; bases not matched to a gene: 15. The CDR3 reads CASTRDLGQGARTEAFF. The CDR3 nucleotides are TGCGCCAGCACTAGAGATCTCGGACAGGGGGCGCGGACTGAAGCTTTCTTT.

V usage is TRBV28 and J usage is TRBJ2-6, with TRBD1 matching 7 bases. Germline V gene data show CDR1 as MDHEN and CDR2 as SYDVKM. This CDR3 comprises 16 residues. V trimming: 4 bases; J trimming: 1 base; junction bases outside the gene matches: 4. The CDR3 nucleotides read TGTGCCAGCAGTTCGACAGGGACGTCTGGGGCCAACGTCCTGACTTTC. It is translated as CASSSTGTSGANVLTF. The complete variable domain, with remaining parts taken from reference TRBV28 and TRBJ2-6, reads DVKVTQSSRYLVKRTGEKVFLECVQDMDHENMFWYRQDPGLGLRLIYFSYDVKMKEKGDIPEGYSVSREKKERFSLILESASTNQTSMYLCASSSTGTSGANVLTFGAGSRLTVL.

This clone was detected once. This chain links TRBV5-1 with TRBJ2-5; a possible D gene is TRBD1 (5 bases). Trimming stripped 1 base from V and 5 bases from J, with 12 bases between. Per germline, CDR1 SGHRS and CDR2 YFSETQ. The CDR3 loop spans 14 amino acids. In nucleotides, the CDR3 is TGCGCCAGCAGCTTGCTTTCTGGGGCCGAGACCCAGTACTTC. Translation: CASSLLSGAETQYF.

The V call is TRBV5-1, the J call TRBJ2-1; 13 bases match TRBD2. J gave up 5 bases and V 0 bases, and 5 bases lay outside the gene matches. The CDR3 runs 17 residues. Germline CDR1 is SGHRS and CDR2 is YFSETQ. In DNA form, the CDR3 reads TGCGCCAGCAGCTTGGGACTAGCGGGAGGAGCGGACAATGAGCAGTTCTTC. Residues: CASSLGLAGGADNEQFF. Full variable domain (missing parts from reference TRBV5-1 and TRBJ2-1): KAGVTQTPRYLIKTRGQQVTLSCSPISGHRSVSWYQQTPGQGLQFLFEYFSETQRNKGNFPGRFSGRQFSNSRSEMNVSTLELGDSALYLCASSLGLAGGADNEQFFGPGTRLTVL.

The chain uses TRBV11-3 and TRBJ1-2; D not certain. This CDR3 has 13 amino acids. Germline V gene data show CDR1 as SGHNT and CDR2 as YENEEA. Between the trimmed V and J ends, which lost 0 bases and 6 bases, there was a span of 8 bases. The CDR3 nucleotides are TGTGCCAGCAGCTTAGATCCGGGGAATGGCTACACCTTC. It specifies CASSLDPGNGYTF.

This chain connects TRBV5-4 to TRBJ1-2; 8 bases are a match to TRBD1. The length of the CDR3 is 15 residues. Germline V gene lookup returns CDR1 SGHNT and CDR2 YYREEE (reference sequence). The V gene end was trimmed by 8 bases and the J gene end by 4 bases; junction bases not matched to a gene: 13. The CDR3 DNA reads TGTGCCAGTAGAGGACAGGGCCCTAAACTCTATGGCTACACCTTC. This sequence encodes CASRGQGPKLYGYTF.

This clone has a single count. The rearrangement uses TRBV9 and TRBJ2-2; 7 bases are a match to TRBD2. V was pared by 0 bases and J by 1 base, with 0 bases of the junction left unmatched. The CDR3 sequence is 15 residues long. Germline lookup yields CDR1 SGDLS and CDR2 YYNGEE. CDR3 region: CASSVGGRNTGELFF. CDR3 DNA sequence: TGTGCCAGCAGCGTAGGCGGGAGGAACACCGGGGAGCTGTTTTTT.

This clone was detected a few times. The V and J genes are TRBV5-5 and TRBJ1-1; a weak D match, TRBD1 (6 bases). The CDR3 is made up of 14 amino acids. From germline, CDR1 is SGHKS and CDR2 YYEKEE (reference sequence). The V gene lost 2 bases and the J gene lost 4 bases, with 12 bases spanning the gap. The CDR3 sequence: CASSLSGGFTEAFF. CDR3 coding DNA: TGTGCCAGCAGCTTAAGTGGGGGCTTCACTGAAGCTTTCTTT.

The rearrangement uses TRBV6-5 and TRBJ1-1; no clear D. Between the trimmed V and J ends, which lost 1 base and 8 bases, there was a span of 14 bases. Germline lookup yields CDR1 MNHEY and CDR2 SVGAGI. The CDR3 covers 14 residues. CDR3 protein: CASSYFRGRLEAFF. The DNA for the CDR3 is TGTGCCAGCAGTTACTTTAGAGGCCGCTTGGAAGCTTTCTTT.

In its sample, this clone was seen once. This rearrangement joins TRBV7-8 to TRBJ1-1, with 10 bases aligning to TRBD1. Germline CDR1 reads SGHVS; CDR2 reads FQNEAQ. The CDR3 contains 15 residues. V was pared by 5 bases and J by 3 bases, with 6 bases of the junction left unmatched. The CDR3 loop is CASSRQGAADTEAFF. The CDR3 nucleotides are TGTGCCAGCAGCCGACAGGGGGCTGCAGACACTGAAGCTTTCTTT.

This chain connects TRBV6-4 to TRBJ2-1; 7 nucleotides agree with TRBD2. The CDR3 length is 14 residues. V lost 4 bases and J lost 13; bases outside the gene matches: 13. The germline V gene has CDR1 MRHNA and CDR2 SNTAGT. The CDR3 spells CASSVELANPTQFF. CDR3 in DNA: TGTGCCAGCAGTGTGGAACTAGCGAACCCCACCCAGTTCTTC.

The CDR3 DNA sequence: TGTGCCAGTGGAGCCGAAGCGGGGTACGAGCAGTACTTC. This encodes CASGAEAGYEQYF. The V gene is TRBV19, the J gene TRBJ2-7, with TRBD2 matching 7 bases. This CDR3 contains 13 residues. Germline values: CDR1 LNHDA, CDR2 SQIVND (reference sequence). Losses at the gene ends were 8 bases for V and 4 bases for J; bases not matched to a gene: 8.

The CDR3 protein is CASSYPQQGTNSPLHF. CDR3 nucleotides: TGTGCCAGCAGTTACCCACAACAGGGGACTAATTCACCCCTCCACTTT. The chain recombines TRBV6-6 with TRBJ1-6; TRBD1 matches at 7 bases. The CDR3 consists of 16 residues. J lost 6 bases, V lost 2 bases, and 7 bases had no gene match. Per germline, CDR1 MNHNY and CDR2 SVGAGI (reference sequence).

The chain joins TRBV5-1 to TRBJ2-5, with 8 nucleotides matching TRBD1. This CDR3 spans 17 amino acids. CDR1 is SGHRS, CDR2 YFSETQ, per germline. J was trimmed by 0 bases and V by 4 bases; bases with no gene match: 11. CDR3 sequence (DNA): TGCGCCAGCAGCCCAAACCGGGACAGGAGGTACCAAGAGACCCAGTACTTC. It codes for CASSPNRDRRYQETQYF.

This clone was detected once. The chain links TRBV9 to TRBJ2-6; the D gene is possibly TRBD2 (5 bases). V lost 3 bases and J lost 3, with 16 bases in between. CDR1 and CDR2 (germline): SGDLS, YYNGEE. This CDR3 region has 17 residues. CDR3 in amino acids: CASSEEEGLGGANVLTF. The CDR3 nucleotides are TGTGCCAGCAGCGAAGAAGAGGGTTTGGGTGGGGCCAACGTCCTGACTTTC.

V is TRBV19 and J is TRBJ1-1, with 9 nucleotides matching TRBD1. This CDR3 has 12 residues. The germline V gene has CDR1 LNHDA and CDR2 SQIVND (reference sequence). The V and J ends lost 8 bases and 5 bases, in that order; junction bases with no gene match: 3. In nucleotides, the CDR3 is TGTGCCAGTTACAGGGGGCTGACTGAAGCTTTCTTT. As protein: CASYRGLTEAFF. The variable domain in full, completed from reference TRBV19 and TRBJ1-1, reads DGGITQSPKYLFRKEGQNVTLSCEQNLNHDAMYWYRQDPGQGLRLIYYSQIVNDFQKGDIAEGYSVSREKKESFPLTVTSAQKNPTAFYLCASYRGLTEAFFGQGTRLTVV.

The chain is built from TRBV9 and TRBJ2-7, with TRBD2 as a possible D gene (6 bases). Germline CDR1 SGDLS, CDR2 YYNGEE. V dropped 0 bases and J dropped 3 bases, with 16 bases sitting between them. CDR3 size: 16 residues. The CDR3 sequence is CASSVDEGTADYEQYF. The CDR3 DNA reads TGTGCCAGCAGCGTAGATGAGGGGACTGCAGACTACGAGCAGTACTTC.

This sequence joins TRBV5-1 and TRBJ2-7; 11 bases match TRBD2. Germline CDR1 is SGHRS and CDR2 is YFSETQ. The CDR3 consists of 15 residues. Trimming cost V 4 bases and J 5 bases; bases outside gene matches: 8. The CDR3 spells CASSTTSGRMNEQYF. The DNA for the CDR3 is TGCGCCAGCAGCACAACTAGCGGGAGAATGAACGAGCAGTACTTC.

The chain couples TRBV21-1 to TRBJ2-1; whether TRBD2, the table's D call, matches the DNA was not checked. TRBV21-1 is a pseudogene segment. This CDR3 region has 16 residues. The CDR3, as DNA: TGTGCCAGCAGCAATGGGACTAGCGGTCCCTACAATGAGCAGTTCTTC. This encodes CASSNGTSGPYNEQFF.